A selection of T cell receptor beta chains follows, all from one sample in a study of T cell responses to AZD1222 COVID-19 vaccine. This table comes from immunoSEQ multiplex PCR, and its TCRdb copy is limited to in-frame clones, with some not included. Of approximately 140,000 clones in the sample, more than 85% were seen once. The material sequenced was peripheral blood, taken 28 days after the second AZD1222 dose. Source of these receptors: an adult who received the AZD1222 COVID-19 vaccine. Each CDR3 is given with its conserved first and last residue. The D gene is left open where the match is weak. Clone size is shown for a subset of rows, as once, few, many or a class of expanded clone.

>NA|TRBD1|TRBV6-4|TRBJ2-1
CASSETGGSYNEQFF
TGTGCCAGCAGTGAGACAGGGGGCTCCTACAATGAGCAGTTCTTC
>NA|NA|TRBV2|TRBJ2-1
CASRDRASSYNEQFF
TGTGCCAGCAGGGACCGGGCGAGCTCCTACAATGAGCAGTTCTTC
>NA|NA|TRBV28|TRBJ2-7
CASRELDSFYEQYF
TGTGCCAGCAGGGAACTCGACAGCTTCTACGAGCAGTACTTC
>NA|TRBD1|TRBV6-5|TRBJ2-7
CASSYIGQGPYEQYF
TGTGCCAGCAGTTACATTGGACAGGGGCCCTACGAGCAGTACTTC
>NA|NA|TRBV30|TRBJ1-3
CAWRPGQSSGNTIYF
TGTGCCTGGAGACCGGGCCAAAGCTCTGGAAACACCATATATTTT
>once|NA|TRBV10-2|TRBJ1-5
CASRDGSNQPQHF
TGCGCCAGCAGGGACGGTAGCAATCAGCCCCAGCATTTT
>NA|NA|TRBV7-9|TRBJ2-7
CASSLGARVGSYEQYF
TGTGCCAGCAGCTTAGGGGCCAGGGTTGGTTCCTACGAGCAGTACTTC
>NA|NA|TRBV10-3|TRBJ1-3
CAITDQLTNSGNTIYF
TGTGCCATCACCGACCAATTGACAAACTCTGGAAACACCATATATTTT
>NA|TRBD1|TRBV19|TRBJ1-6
CASSATGVGNSPLHF
TGTGCCAGTAGTGCGACAGGGGTAGGTAATTCACCCCTCCACTTT
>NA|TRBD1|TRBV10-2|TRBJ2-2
CASSDTGGTGELFF
TGCGCCAGCAGTGATACAGGGGGCACCGGGGAGCTGTTTTTT
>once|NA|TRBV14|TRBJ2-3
CASSPAPVRADTQYF
TGTGCCAGCAGCCCCGCCCCCGTCCGAGCAGATACGCAGTATTTT
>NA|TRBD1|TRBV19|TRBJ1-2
CASSPGQMDGYGYTF
TGTGCCAGTAGTCCGGGACAGATGGACGGCTATGGCTACACCTTC
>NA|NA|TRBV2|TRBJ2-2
CASSLVTSNTGELFF
TGTGCCAGCAGTTTGGTGACCTCGAACACCGGGGAGCTGTTTTTT
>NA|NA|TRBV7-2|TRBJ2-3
CASSLGAYPGDTQYF
TGTGCCAGCAGCTTAGGAGCCTACCCAGGAGATACGCAGTATTTT
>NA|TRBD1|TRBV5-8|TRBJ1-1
CASSYPGQTNTEAFF
TGTGCCAGCAGCTATCCGGGACAGACGAACACTGAAGCTTTCTTT
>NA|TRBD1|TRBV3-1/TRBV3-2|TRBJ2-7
CASTRSGQGVYEQYF
TGTGCCAGCACCCGATCGGGACAGGGCGTCTACGAGCAGTACTTC
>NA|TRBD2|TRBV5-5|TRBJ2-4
CASSLGLAGDGYRVNIQYF
TGTGCCAGCAGCCTCGGACTAGCGGGAGACGGGTATCGGGTAAACATTCAGTACTTC
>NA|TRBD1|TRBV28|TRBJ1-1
CASSSQGAVGEAFF
TGTGCCAGCAGTTCACAGGGGGCGGTGGGTGAAGCTTTCTTT
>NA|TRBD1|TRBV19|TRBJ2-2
CASSRDRGTGELFF
TGTGCCAGTAGTAGAGACAGGGGCACCGGGGAGCTGTTTTTT
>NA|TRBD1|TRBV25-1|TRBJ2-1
CASSEPTTGGNEQFF
TGTGCCAGCAGTGAACCAACCACAGGGGGGAATGAGCAGTTCTTC
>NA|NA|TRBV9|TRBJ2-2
CASSVGTPNTGELFF
TGTGCCAGCAGTGTGGGCACGCCGAACACCGGGGAGCTGTTTTTT
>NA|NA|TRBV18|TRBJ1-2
CASSPDRNYGYTF
TGTGCCAGCTCACCAGACAGGAACTATGGCTACACCTTC
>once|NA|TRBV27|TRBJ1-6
CASSWYGPGDSPLHF
TGTGCCAGCAGTTGGTATGGGCCTGGTGATTCACCCCTCCACTTT
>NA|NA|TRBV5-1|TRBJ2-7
CASGNTGPDYEQYF
TGCGCCAGCGGGAACACAGGCCCCGACTACGAGCAGTACTTC
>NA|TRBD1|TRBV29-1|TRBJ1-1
CSASGTGNTEAFF
TGCAGCGCTTCCGGGACAGGGAACACTGAAGCTTTCTTT
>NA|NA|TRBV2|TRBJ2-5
CASSQETQYF
TGTGCCAGCAGTCAAGAGACCCAGTACTTC
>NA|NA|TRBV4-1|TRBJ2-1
CASSQAAERSYNEQFF
TGCGCCAGCAGCCAAGCAGCCGAAAGGTCCTACAATGAGCAGTTCTTC
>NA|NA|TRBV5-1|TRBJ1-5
CARSYSNQPQHF
TGCGCTCGTTCCTATAGCAATCAGCCCCAGCATTTT
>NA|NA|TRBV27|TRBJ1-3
CASSPDSYSGNTIYF
TGTGCCAGCAGTCCCGACAGTTACTCTGGAAACACCATATATTTT
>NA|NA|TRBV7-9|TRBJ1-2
CASFPPGYGYTF
TGTGCCAGTTTCCCGCCTGGGTATGGCTACACCTTC
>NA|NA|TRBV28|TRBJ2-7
CASLAFPAASEYYEQYF
TGTGCCAGCCTAGCATTCCCGGCGGCTAGCGAGTACTACGAGCAGTACTTC
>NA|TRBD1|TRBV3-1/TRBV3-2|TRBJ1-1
CASSHKDRGPTEAFF
TGTGCCAGCAGCCATAAAGACAGGGGGCCCACTGAAGCTTTCTTT
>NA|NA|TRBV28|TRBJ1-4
CASSLQGPNEKLFF
TGTGCCAGCAGCCTACAGGGACCTAATGAAAAACTGTTTTTT
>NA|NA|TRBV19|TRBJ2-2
CASTPGPNTGELFF
TGTGCCAGCACCCCGGGACCCAACACCGGGGAGCTGTTTTTT
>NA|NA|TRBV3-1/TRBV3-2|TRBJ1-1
CASSQQVSPTEAFF
TGTGCCAGCAGCCAACAGGTATCCCCCACTGAAGCTTTCTTT
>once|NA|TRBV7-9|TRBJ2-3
CASAHGGDTDTQYF
TGTGCCAGCGCCCATGGGGGCGACACAGATACGCAGTATTTT
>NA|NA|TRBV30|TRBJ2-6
CAWTGTAGANVLTF
TGTGCCTGGACTGGGACGGCTGGGGCCAACGTCCTGACTTTC
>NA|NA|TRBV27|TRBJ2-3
CASSLNGGLRIGDTQYF
TGTGCCAGCAGTTTAAACGGGGGGCTGCGAATCGGAGATACGCAGTATTTT
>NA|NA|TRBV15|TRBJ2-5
CATSRELAGAPETQYF
TGTGCCACCAGCAGAGAATTGGCAGGGGCGCCAGAGACCCAGTACTTC
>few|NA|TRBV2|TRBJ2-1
CANQRGTFGEQFF
TGTGCCAACCAGAGGGGTACCTTCGGGGAGCAGTTCTTC
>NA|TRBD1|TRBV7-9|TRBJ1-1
CASSEAGTGRSEAFF
TGTGCCAGCAGCGAAGCCGGGACAGGGAGGAGTGAAGCTTTCTTT
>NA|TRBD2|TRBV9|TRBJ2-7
CASSVRSGDFYEQYF
TGTGCCAGCAGCGTGCGTAGCGGGGACTTCTACGAGCAGTACTTC